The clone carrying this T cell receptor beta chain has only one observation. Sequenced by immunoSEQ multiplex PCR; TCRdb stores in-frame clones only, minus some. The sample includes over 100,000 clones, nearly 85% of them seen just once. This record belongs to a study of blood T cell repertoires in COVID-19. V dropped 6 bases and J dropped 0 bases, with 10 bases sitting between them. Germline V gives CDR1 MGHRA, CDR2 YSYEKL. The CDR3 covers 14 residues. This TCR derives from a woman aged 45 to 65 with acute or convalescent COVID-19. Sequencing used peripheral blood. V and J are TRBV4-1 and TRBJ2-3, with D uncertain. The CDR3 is CASSSSTSTDTQYF. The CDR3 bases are TGCGCCAGCAGTTCAAGTACTAGCACAGATACGCAGTATTTT.